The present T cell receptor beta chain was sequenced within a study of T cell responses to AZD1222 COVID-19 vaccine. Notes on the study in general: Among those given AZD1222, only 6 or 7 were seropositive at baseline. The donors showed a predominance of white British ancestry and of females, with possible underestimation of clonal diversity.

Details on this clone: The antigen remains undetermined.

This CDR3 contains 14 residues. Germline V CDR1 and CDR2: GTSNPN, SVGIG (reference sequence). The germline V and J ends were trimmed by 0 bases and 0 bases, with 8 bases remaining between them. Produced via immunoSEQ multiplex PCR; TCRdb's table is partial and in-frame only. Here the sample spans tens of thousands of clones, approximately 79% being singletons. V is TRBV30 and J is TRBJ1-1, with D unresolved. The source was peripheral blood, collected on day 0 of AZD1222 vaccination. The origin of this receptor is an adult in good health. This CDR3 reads CAWSVTNVNTEAFF. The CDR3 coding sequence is TGTGCCTGGAGTGTAACGAACGTGAACACTGAAGCTTTCTTT.